These 25 T cell receptor beta chains originate from one sample sequenced in a study of esophageal squamous cell carcinoma under preoperative chemotherapy. One entry per CDR3 protein results from TCRdb running MiXCR on the PCR reads. The table has more than 9,500 distinct CDR3 sequences, roughly 50% seen once. The time point is: before preoperative PTX-NDP chemotherapy. The sample was gathered from a patient given preoperative chemotherapy. The receptors originated from a human donor with esophageal squamous cell carcinoma. The donor label of this sample is uncertain.

J is TRBJ2-3 and V is TRBV7-8; maybe TRBD2 (6 bases). Trimming cost V 6 bases and J 9 bases, with 28 bases left between them. CDR1 and CDR2 from the germline V gene are SGHVS and FQNEAQ. The CDR3 runs 17 residues. The chain's CDR3 is CASSPHGPGVGTWTQYF. In DNA, the CDR3 is TGTGCCAGCAGTCCCCATGGTCCGGGAGTAGGTACTTGGACGCAGTATTTT.

The chain uses TRBV6-8 and TRBJ2-4, with D perhaps TRBD1 or TRBD2 (5 bases each). CDR1 MNHGY and CDR2 SAAAGT come from the germline V gene. V shed 11 bases and J shed 13 bases, with 21 bases lying between them. The CDR3 loop spans 12 amino acids. Here the CDR3 reads CAGGDNEETQYF. In DNA form, the CDR3 reads TGTGCCGGGGGTGATAACGAGGAGACGCAGTACTTC.

This clonotype is medium-sized (0.01 to 0.1%) within its sample. The chain links TRBV6-1 to TRBJ2-1, with a tentative D call TRBD2 (8 bases). The CDR3 sequence is 15 residues long. Germline CDR1 reads MNHNS; CDR2 reads SASEGT. Between the trimmed V and J ends, which lost 5 bases and 10 bases, there was a span of 21 bases. CDR3 protein: CASSRGREEVYEQFF. DNA for the CDR3: TGTGCCAGCAGTAGGGGGCGGGAGGAGGTGTACGAGCAGTTCTTC.

The chain employs TRBV7-2 and TRBJ1-1; 7 positions agree with TRBD1. The CDR3 totals 14 residues. V trimming: 5 bases; J trimming: 1 base; junction bases outside the gene matches: 4. Germline CDR1 is SGHTA and CDR2 is FQGNSA. As DNA, the CDR3 is TGTGCCAGCAGCCAGCGGACAGGGAACACTGAAGCTTTCTTT. This sequence encodes CASSQRTGNTEAFF.

The rearrangement uses TRBV6-5 and TRBJ2-1; 7 positions match TRBD1. The CDR3 runs to 13 residues. V shed 4 bases and J 4 bases; nucleotides not matched to a gene: 1. The V gene's germline CDR1 is MNHEY and CDR2 SVGAGI. The CDR3 DNA is TGTGCCAGCAGTTCGGGACAGTACAATGAGCAGTTCTTC. It specifies CASSSGQYNEQFF.

This clonotype has a handful of counts. The rearrangement uses TRBV7-2 and TRBJ2-1, with D possibly matching TRBD1 (6 bases). The J call may be faulty, since TRBJ2-7 better matches the DNA end. The CDR3 length is 14 residues. Looked up from germline, CDR1 is SGHTA and CDR2 is FQGNSA. CDR3 residues: CASSRLGQSYEQYF. For the CDR3, the DNA is TGTGCCAGCAGTCGTCTCGGACAGTCCTACGAGCAGTACTTC.

This clonotype was observed at least ten times. The chain is built from TRBV6-1 and TRBJ2-1; TRBD1 agrees at 10 bases. The CDR3 consists of 15 residues. Germline V CDR1 and CDR2: MNHNS, SASEGT. Unmatched junction bases numbered 11, after V lost 7 bases and J lost 8 bases. CDR3 protein: CASTKPGQGSYEQFF. The DNA for the CDR3 is TGTGCCAGCACAAAACCGGGACAGGGGTCCTATGAGCAGTTCTTC.

Of note for this clonotype: Given a much more abundant clone one base away, this may be a read error. The rearrangement uses TRBV6-1 and TRBJ2-1; 10 bases fit TRBD2. The closer fit of TRBJ2-7 to the DNA end suggests the J call may be wrong. Germline assignment: CDR1 MNHNS and CDR2 SASEGT. The CDR3 loop spans 15 amino acids. The CDR3 bases are TGTGCCAGCAGTCGACTAGCGGGCAACTACAATGAGCAGTACTTC. Protein sequence: CASSRLAGNYNEQYF.

This clonotype came up a few times. The chain employs TRBV7-8 and TRBJ2-5, with 11 bases lining up with TRBD2. The assigned J gene may be wrong: the sequence end matches TRBJ2-7 better. The CDR3 length is 16 residues. Germline loops: CDR1 SGHVS, CDR2 FQNEAQ. CDR3 sequence (DNA): TGTGCCAGCAGGATGTACACTAGCGGGAGAATCTACGAGCAGTACTTC. It codes for CASRMYTSGRIYEQYF.

The rearrangement joins TRBV6-5 to TRBJ2-2; TRBD2 agrees at 9 bases. CDR3 size: 16 residues. Germline CDR1 MNHEY, CDR2 SVGAGI. V gave up 4 bases and J gave up 3 bases; unmatched junction bases: 6. The CDR3 DNA follows: TGTGCCAGCAGTTTCCGGACTAGCGAATACACCGGGGAGCTGTTTTTT. This codes for CASSFRTSEYTGELFF.

The chain employs TRBV6-1 and TRBJ2-1, with 11 nucleotides matching TRBD2. The CDR3 contains 14 residues. The ends lost 5 bases at V and 6 bases at J; junction bases unmatched: 3. In germline, CDR1 is MNHNS, CDR2 SASEGT. The CDR3 loop reads CASSQGLAVNEQFF. In DNA, the CDR3 is TGTGCCAGCAGTCAGGGACTAGCGGTCAATGAGCAGTTCTTC.

As for this clonotype: Relative to the germline gene, one junction end is altered; a read error may explain this. J is TRBJ2-3 and V is TRBV6-1, with TRBD2 as a possible D gene (6 bases). Germline V CDR1 and CDR2: MNHNS, SASEGT. This CDR3 spans 15 amino acids. The CDR3 DNA sequence: TGTGCCAGCAGCCCGGGGCTGGGAGGCACAGACACGCAGTATTTT. This encodes CASSPGLGGTDTQYF.

This clonotype is medium-sized within its sample. The genes are TRBV12-3 or TRBV12-4 and TRBJ2-1; D might be TRBD1 or TRBD2, each matching 6 bases. The CDR3 has 17 residues. V was trimmed by 5 bases and J by 4 bases, leaving 21 bases between them. The CDR3, as DNA: TGTGCCAGCAGTCACGAGGGGGGCGGGCGAGGATACAATGAGCAGTTCTTC. Its translation is CASSHEGGGRGYNEQFF.

V gene TRBV10-1 combines with J gene TRBJ2-3; TRBD1 or TRBD2 may be the D gene (5 bases each). Germline CDR1 is WNHNN and CDR2 is SYGVQD (reference sequence). The CDR3 loop spans 15 amino acids. V gave up 4 bases and J gave up 2 bases, with 13 bases separating them. CDR3 coding DNA: TGCGCCAGCAGTGTAGGGAGACAGACCACAGATACGCAGTATTTT. Its translation: CASSVGRQTTDTQYF.

This chain links TRBV6-1 with TRBJ1-2, with 7 bases fitting TRBD1. This CDR3 has 15 residues. Germline V lookup: CDR1 MNHNS, CDR2 SASEGT. With V trimmed by 6 bases and J by 5 bases, 12 bases remained unmatched. The CDR3 DNA reads TGTGCCAGCAGGGAGAACTATGACAGGGTATATGGCTACACCTTC. Its protein is CASRENYDRVYGYTF.

In its sample, this clonotype was seen a few times. The genes are TRBV3-1 and TRBJ2-4; D possibly corresponds to TRBD2 (6 bases). The CDR3 covers 15 residues. With 5 bases removed from V and 1 base from J, the gap between germline ends came to 12 bases. Germline V gene lookup returns CDR1 LGHDT and CDR2 YNNKEL (reference sequence). The chain's CDR3 is CASSLLSGAKNIQYF. In DNA, the CDR3 is TGTGCCAGCAGCTTATTGAGCGGGGCCAAAAACATTCAGTACTTC.

Only a few counts were recorded for this clonotype. A much larger clonotype is one base distant, so this may be a read error. The rearrangement uses TRBV12-3 or TRBV12-4 and TRBJ2-1, with a tentative D call TRBD1 (6 bases). CDR3 length: 14 residues. Trimming cost V 5 bases and J 10 bases, with 18 bases left between them. In DNA form, the CDR3 reads TGTGCCAGCAGTGTGGGACATGTCTACTACGAGCAGTTCTTC. As protein: CASSVGHVYYEQFF.

As for this clonotype: A junction boundary mismatches the germline segment, possibly from a read error. V is TRBV6-1 and J is TRBJ2-3; 7 nucleotides line up with TRBD2. CDR3 length: 16 amino acids. Germline CDR1 reads MNHNS; CDR2 reads SASEGT. The CDR3 spells CASSDEGWGGEDTQYF. DNA of the CDR3: TGTGCCAGCAGTGACGAGGGGTGGGGAGGGGAGGACACGCAGTATTTC.

This clonotype came up many times. Sequence at one end of the junction differs from germline and may be a read error. The CDR3 sequence is CASSLGVRETQYF. The DNA for the CDR3 is TGTGCTAGCAGCTTAGGGGTGCGAGAGACCCAGTACTTC. The chain links TRBV7-7 to TRBJ2-5, with D perhaps TRBD1 (5 bases). The CDR3 spans 13 residues. The germline gives CDR1 SSHAT, CDR2 FNYEAQ (reference sequence).

This clonotype occurred a few times. The rearrangement uses TRBV10-3 and TRBJ2-1, with D tentatively TRBD1 or TRBD2 (5 bases each). The length of the CDR3 is 12 residues. In germline, CDR1 is ENHRY, CDR2 SYGVKD. V dropped 8 bases and J dropped 8 bases, with 13 bases sitting between them. CDR3 amino acids: CAIGRGTDEQFF. CDR3 bases: TGTGCCATCGGGCGAGGGACCGATGAGCAGTTCTTC.

Note on this clonotype: One end of the junction varies from germline; a read error may be responsible. The chain employs TRBV12-3 or TRBV12-4 and TRBJ2-3; possibly TRBD1 or TRBD2 for D (7 bases each). This CDR3 spans 14 amino acids. The CDR3: CAGRGGCGPETQYF. CDR3 DNA: TGTGCGGGCAGGGGGGGATGTGGCCCAGAGACGCAGTATTTC.

J is TRBJ2-3 and V is TRBV6-1; the match to TRBD2 covers 11 bases. The V segment lost 7 bases and the J segment 11 bases; nucleotides outside the gene matches: 26. The CDR3 contains 19 residues. Germline V lookup: CDR1 MNHNS, CDR2 SASEGT. CDR3 coding DNA: TGTGCCAGCACCAAAACTCACGGACTAGCGGGTGGGCCCCCAGAGGAGCAGTATTTT. Its protein product is CASTKTHGLAGGPPEEQYF.

The chain links TRBV12-3 or TRBV12-4 to TRBJ1-1; D gene uncertain. The ends were cut back, 3 bases at V and 0 bases at J, with 8 bases in the middle. The CDR3 consists of 14 residues. The DNA for the CDR3 is TGTGCCAGCAGTTTGGGAGGGTTGAACACTGAAGCTTTCTTT. Translating it yields CASSLGGLNTEAFF.

Remarks on this clonotype: Germline is not matched at one junction end, which may reflect a read error. This chain connects TRBV7-2 to TRBJ2-1; 9 nucleotides line up with TRBD2. The assigned J gene may be wrong: the sequence end matches TRBJ2-5 better. This CDR3 is built from 16 residues. Germline values: CDR1 SGHTA, CDR2 FQGNSA. The DNA of the CDR3 is TGTGCCTGCAGGCGGCGGGGGGGGCTAGCCAAAAAGATCCAGTACTTC. Translated, it gives CACRRRGGLAKKIQYF.

This clonotype was found once. CDR3 sequence (DNA): TGTGCCAGCAGTGACGGAGGGGGTTACGAGCAGTACTTC. It is translated as CASSDGGGYEQYF. V and J are TRBV6-1 and TRBJ2-3, with D perhaps being TRBD1 or TRBD2 (6 bases each). The J call is in doubt because the DNA end fits TRBJ2-7 better. The CDR3 contains 13 residues. CDR1 MNHNS and CDR2 SASEGT come from the germline V gene.